Only a few counts were recorded for the clone carrying this T cell receptor beta chain. What it binds is not known. The data were taken from a study of Ad26.COV2.S vaccination and SARS-CoV-2 variants. Study findings and constraints: Vaccinees reportedly had broad spike-specific CD8+ and CD4+ T cell responses.

Assay: immunoSEQ multiplex PCR; the TCRdb copy retains only in-frame clones and omits some. The sample records around 450,000 clones, 75% to 90% being singletons. Treatment of the sample: roughly 20 received Ad26.COV2.S at low or high dose, single or two shots; about 5 received placebo; per-sample allocation not given. Collection of the samples took place on day 63 after the first injection of vaccine or placebo. Germline lookup yields CDR1 SGHRS and CDR2 YFSETQ. The CDR3 is 13 amino acids. V was pared by 0 bases and J by 3 bases, with 6 bases between. The gene calls are TRBV5-1 and TRBJ2-5, with no clear D. The source is a person between 18 and 59 years old who received the Ad26.COV2.S COVID-19 vaccine or a placebo. Material: peripheral blood, obtained in a trial of Ad26.COV2.S vaccine versus placebo. CDR3 DNA sequence: TGCGCCAGCAGCTTGGGGGCAGAAGAGACCCAGTACTTC. This encodes CASSLGAEETQYF.